This T cell receptor beta chain was retrieved from a study of T cells after posttransplantation cyclophosphamide. Study-level results: After PTCy, TRB diversity resembled that of CNI/methotrexate controls. Later post-transplant blood repertoires were often dominated by donor CD8+ memory clones. TRB overlap between skin or GI tissue T cells and blood was limited.

Germline values: CDR1 SQVTM, CDR2 ANQGSEA. The CDR3 is 17 residues long. The junction had 10 bases not matched to a gene; V was cut back by 3 bases and J by 0 bases. With regard to this clone: As yet, its antigen is unknown.

The data were produced by immunoSEQ multiplex PCR, yet TCRdb's version contains in-frame clones alone and is incomplete. Among tens of thousands of clones listed, around nine tenths were seen once. What was sequenced was PBMCs. The gene calls are TRBV29-1 and TRBJ2-5; TRBD1 matches at 10 bases. The clonotype comes from a woman in her forties or fifties in good health and a related stem cell transplant donor. CDR3 nucleotides: TGCAGCGTTGAGGGTGGCAAGGACAGGGGGTACCAAGAGACCCAGTACTTC. Protein: CSVEGGKDRGYQETQYF. The complete variable domain, with remaining parts taken from reference TRBV29-1 and TRBJ2-5, reads SAVISQKPSRDICQRGTSLTIQCQVDSQVTMMFWYRQQPGQSLTLIATANQGSEATYESGFVIDKFPISRPNLTFSTLTVSNMSPEDSSIYLCSVEGGKDRGYQETQYFGPGTRLLVL.